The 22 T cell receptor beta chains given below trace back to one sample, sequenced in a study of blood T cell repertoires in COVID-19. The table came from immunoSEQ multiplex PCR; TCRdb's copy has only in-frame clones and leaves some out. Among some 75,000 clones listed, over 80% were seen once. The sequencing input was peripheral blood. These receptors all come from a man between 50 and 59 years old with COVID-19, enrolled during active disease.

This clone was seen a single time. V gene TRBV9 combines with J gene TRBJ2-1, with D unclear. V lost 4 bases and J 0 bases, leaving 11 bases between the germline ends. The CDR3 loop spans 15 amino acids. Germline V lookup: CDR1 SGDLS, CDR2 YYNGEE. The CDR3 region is CASSPRWSSYNEQFF. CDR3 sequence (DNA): TGTGCCAGCAGCCCAAGGTGGAGCTCCTACAATGAGCAGTTCTTC.

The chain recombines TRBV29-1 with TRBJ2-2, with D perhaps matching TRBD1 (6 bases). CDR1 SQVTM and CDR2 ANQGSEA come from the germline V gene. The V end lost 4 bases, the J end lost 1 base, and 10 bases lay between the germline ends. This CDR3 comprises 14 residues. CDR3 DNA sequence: TGCAGCGTTGTGGGCAGGGGGAACACCGGGGAGCTGTTTTTT. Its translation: CSVVGRGNTGELFF.

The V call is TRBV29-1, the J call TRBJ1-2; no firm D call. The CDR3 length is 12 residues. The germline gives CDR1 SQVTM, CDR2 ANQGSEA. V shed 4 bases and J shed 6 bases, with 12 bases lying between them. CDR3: CSVVLRPDGYTF. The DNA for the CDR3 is TGCAGCGTTGTGCTGAGGCCAGATGGCTACACCTTC.

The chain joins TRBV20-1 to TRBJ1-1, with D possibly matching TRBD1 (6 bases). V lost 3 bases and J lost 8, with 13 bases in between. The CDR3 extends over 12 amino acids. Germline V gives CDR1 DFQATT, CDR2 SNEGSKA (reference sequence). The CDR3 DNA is TGCAGTGCTAGTGGGGGGCTGGGAGAAGCTTTCTTT. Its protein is CSASGGLGEAFF.

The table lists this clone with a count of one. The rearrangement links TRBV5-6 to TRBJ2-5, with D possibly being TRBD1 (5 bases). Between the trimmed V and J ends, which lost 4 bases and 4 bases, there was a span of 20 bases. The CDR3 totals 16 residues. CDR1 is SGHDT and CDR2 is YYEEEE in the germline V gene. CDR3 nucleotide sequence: TGTGCCAGCAGCCTCTACGGTCCCAGGGTTGGAGAGACCCAGTACTTC. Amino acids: CASSLYGPRVGETQYF.

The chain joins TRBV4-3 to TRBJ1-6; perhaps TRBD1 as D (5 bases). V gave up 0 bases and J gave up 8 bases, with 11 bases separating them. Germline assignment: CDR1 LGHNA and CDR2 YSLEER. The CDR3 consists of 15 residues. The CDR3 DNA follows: TGCGCCAGCAGCCAAGATCGGGGGGGGGATTCACCCCTCCACTTT. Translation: CASSQDRGGDSPLHF.

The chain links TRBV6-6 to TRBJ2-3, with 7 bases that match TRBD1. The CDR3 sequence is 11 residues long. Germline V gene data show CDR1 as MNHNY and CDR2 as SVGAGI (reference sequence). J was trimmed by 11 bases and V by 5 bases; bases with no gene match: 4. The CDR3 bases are TGTGCCAGCAGTCGGGACAGAGAGCAGTATTTT. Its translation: CASSRDREQYF.

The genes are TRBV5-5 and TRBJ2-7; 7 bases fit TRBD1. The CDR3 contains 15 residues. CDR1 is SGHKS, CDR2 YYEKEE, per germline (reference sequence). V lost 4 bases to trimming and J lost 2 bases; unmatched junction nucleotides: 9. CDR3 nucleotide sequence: TGTGCCAGCAGCAGAGGACAGGTCCAGACCTACGAGCAGTACTTC. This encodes CASSRGQVQTYEQYF.

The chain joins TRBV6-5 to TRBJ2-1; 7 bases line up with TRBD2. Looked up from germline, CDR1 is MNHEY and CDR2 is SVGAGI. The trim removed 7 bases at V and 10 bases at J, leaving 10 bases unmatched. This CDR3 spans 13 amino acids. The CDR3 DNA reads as TGTGCCAGCATGGAGGGGAGGGAGACAGAGCAGTTCTTC. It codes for CASMEGRETEQFF.

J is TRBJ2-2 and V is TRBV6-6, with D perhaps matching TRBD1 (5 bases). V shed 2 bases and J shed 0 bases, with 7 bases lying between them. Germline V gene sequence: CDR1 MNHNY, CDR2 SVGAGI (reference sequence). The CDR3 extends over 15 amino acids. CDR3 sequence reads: CASSYVRANTGELFF. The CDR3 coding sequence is TGTGCCAGCAGTTACGTCAGGGCGAACACCGGGGAGCTGTTTTTT.

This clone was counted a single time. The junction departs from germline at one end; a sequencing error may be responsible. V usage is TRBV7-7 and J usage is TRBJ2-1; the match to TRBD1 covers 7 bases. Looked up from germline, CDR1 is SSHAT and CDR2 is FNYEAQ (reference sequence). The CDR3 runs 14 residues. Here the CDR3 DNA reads TGTGCTAGCAGCTCTTCCGGGACAGACAATGAGCAGTTCTTC. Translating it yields CASSSSGTDNEQFF.

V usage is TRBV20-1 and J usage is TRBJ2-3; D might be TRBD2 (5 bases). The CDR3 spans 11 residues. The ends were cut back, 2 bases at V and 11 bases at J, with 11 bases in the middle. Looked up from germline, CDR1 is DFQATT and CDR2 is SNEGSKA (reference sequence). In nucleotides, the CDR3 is TGCAGTGCTAGAAAACTAGTTGAGCAGTATTTT. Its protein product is CSARKLVEQYF.

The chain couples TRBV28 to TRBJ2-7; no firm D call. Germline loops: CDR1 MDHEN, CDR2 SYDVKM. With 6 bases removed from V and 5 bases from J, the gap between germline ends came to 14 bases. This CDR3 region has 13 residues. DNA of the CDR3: TGTGCCAGCAGCCCTATCTTCACGGACGAGCAGTACTTC. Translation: CASSPIFTDEQYF.

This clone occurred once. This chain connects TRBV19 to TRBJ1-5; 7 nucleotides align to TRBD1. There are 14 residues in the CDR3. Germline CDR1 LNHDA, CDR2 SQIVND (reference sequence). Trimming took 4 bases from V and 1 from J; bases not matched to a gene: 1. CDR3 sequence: CASSKTGSNQPQHF. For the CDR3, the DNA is TGTGCCAGTAGTAAGACAGGGAGCAATCAGCCCCAGCATTTT.

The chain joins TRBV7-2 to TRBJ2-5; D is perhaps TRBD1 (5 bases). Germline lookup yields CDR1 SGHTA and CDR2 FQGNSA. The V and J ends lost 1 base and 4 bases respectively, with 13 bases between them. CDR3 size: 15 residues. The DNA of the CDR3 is TGTGCCAGCAGCTTAGAGGCCAGGGTAGGAGAGACCCAGTACTTC. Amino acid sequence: CASSLEARVGETQYF.

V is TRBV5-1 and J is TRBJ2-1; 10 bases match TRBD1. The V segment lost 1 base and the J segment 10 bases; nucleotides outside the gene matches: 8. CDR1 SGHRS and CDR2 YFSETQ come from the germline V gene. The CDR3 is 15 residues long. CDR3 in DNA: TGCGCCAGCAGCTTGACCGGGACAGGGGCCCGGGAGCAGTTCTTC. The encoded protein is CASSLTGTGAREQFF.

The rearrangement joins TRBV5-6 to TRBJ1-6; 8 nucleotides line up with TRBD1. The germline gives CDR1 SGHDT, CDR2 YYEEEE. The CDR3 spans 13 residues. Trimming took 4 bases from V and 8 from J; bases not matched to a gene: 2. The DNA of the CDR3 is TGTGCCAGCAGCCGGGACAGGTATTCACCCCTCCACTTT. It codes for CASSRDRYSPLHF.

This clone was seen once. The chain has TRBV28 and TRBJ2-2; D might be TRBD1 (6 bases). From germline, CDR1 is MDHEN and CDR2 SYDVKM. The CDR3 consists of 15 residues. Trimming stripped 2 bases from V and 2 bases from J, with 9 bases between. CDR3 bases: TGTGCCAGCAGTTTAACGGGACACAACACCGGGGAGCTGTTTTTT. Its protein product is CASSLTGHNTGELFF. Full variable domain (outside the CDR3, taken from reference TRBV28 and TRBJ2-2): DVKVTQSSRYLVKRTGEKVFLECVQDMDHENMFWYRQDPGLGLRLIYFSYDVKMKEKGDIPEGYSVSREKKERFSLILESASTNQTSMYLCASSLTGHNTGELFFGEGSRLTVL.

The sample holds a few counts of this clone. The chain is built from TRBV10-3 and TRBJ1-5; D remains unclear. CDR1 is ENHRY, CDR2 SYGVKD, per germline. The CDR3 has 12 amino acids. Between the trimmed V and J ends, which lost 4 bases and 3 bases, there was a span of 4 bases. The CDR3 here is CAISANNQPQHF. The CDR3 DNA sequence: TGTGCCATCAGTGCAAACAATCAGCCCCAGCATTTT.

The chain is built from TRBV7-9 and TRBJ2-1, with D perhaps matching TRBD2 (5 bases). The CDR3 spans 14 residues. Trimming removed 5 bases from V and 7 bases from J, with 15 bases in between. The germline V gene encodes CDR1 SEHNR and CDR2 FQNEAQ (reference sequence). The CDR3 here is CASSPFVSGNEQFF. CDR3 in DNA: TGTGCCAGCAGCCCCTTTGTGTCGGGAAATGAGCAGTTCTTC. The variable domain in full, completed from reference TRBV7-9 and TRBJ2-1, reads DTGVSQNPRHKITKRGQNVTFRCDPISEHNRLYWYRQTLGQGPEFLTYFQNEAQLEKSRLLSDRFSAERPKGSFSTLEIQRTEQGDSAMYLCASSPFVSGNEQFFGPGTRLTVL.

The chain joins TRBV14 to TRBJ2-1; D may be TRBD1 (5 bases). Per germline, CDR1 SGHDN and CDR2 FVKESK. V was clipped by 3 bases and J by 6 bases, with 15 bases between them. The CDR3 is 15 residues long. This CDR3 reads CASSHLGRGINEQFF. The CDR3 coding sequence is TGTGCCAGCAGCCACCTAGGAAGGGGAATCAATGAGCAGTTCTTC.

CDR3 sequence reads: CASSNNRGSALHF. The CDR3 region has the DNA TGTGCCAGCAGCAATAACAGGGGCTCGGCCCTCCACTTT. The rearrangement links TRBV2 to TRBJ1-6; 7 positions match TRBD1. Germline CDR1 reads SNHLY; CDR2 reads FYNNEI. Trimming took 6 bases from V and 14 from J; bases not matched to a gene: 10. The CDR3 runs 13 residues.